Following are 8 T cell receptor beta chains from one sample sequenced in a study of blood T cell repertoires in COVID-19. Sequencing used immunoSEQ multiplex PCR; TCRdb keeps in-frame clones, though not all of them. The table includes about 400,000 clones, nearly 90% detected once. What was sequenced was PBMCs or T cells enriched from blood (not recorded which). Receptors were obtained from a woman in her 30s who had recovered from COVID-19.

In this sample, this clone turned up a few times. The chain carries TRBV5-1 and TRBJ1-1; D unresolved. This CDR3 spans 14 amino acids. The V gene's germline CDR1 is SGHRS and CDR2 YFSETQ. Trimming cost V 0 bases and J 1 base, with 7 bases left between them. The CDR3 sequence: CASSLGHRNTEAFF. CDR3 bases: TGCGCCAGCAGCTTGGGACACAGGAACACTGAAGCTTTCTTT.

A note on this clone: The identical CDR3 is also encoded by other nucleotide sequences in the sample. This sequence joins TRBV7-2 and TRBJ2-7, with 7 bases lining up with TRBD1. The germline V gene has CDR1 SGHTA and CDR2 FQGNSA. The CDR3 consists of 13 residues. Trimming took 3 bases from V and 2 from J; bases not matched to a gene: 1. This CDR3 reads CASSLTGPYEQYF. The CDR3 DNA reads as TGTGCCAGCAGCTTGACAGGGCCCTACGAGCAGTACTTC.

V usage is TRBV30 and J usage is TRBJ2-2; 8 positions match TRBD2. Germline V gene lookup returns CDR1 GTSNPN and CDR2 SVGIG (reference sequence). V dropped 1 base and J dropped 5; count of bases not matched to a gene: 3. CDR3 length: 14 amino acids. The CDR3 reads CAWSGLAGTGELFF. CDR3 DNA: TGTGCCTGGAGTGGATTAGCGGGAACCGGGGAGCTGTTTTTT.

J is TRBJ2-7 and V is TRBV6-5; D is possibly TRBD2 (7 bases). Trimming shortened V by 8 bases and J by 0 bases, and 14 bases separated the two germline ends. The CDR3 runs 14 residues. Per the germline V gene, CDR1 is MNHEY and CDR2 is SVGAGI. The CDR3: CASSRGATSYEQYF. In DNA, the CDR3 is TGTGCCAGCTCCCGGGGGGCCACCTCCTACGAGCAGTACTTC.

This clone appeared once. This chain links TRBV5-4 with TRBJ1-6; TRBD1 matches at 7 bases. V was pared by 4 bases and J by 8 bases, with 9 bases of the junction left unmatched. The CDR3 covers 15 residues. Germline CDR1 SGHNT, CDR2 YYREEE (reference sequence). The CDR3 is CASSATGTVDSPLHF. CDR3 nucleotide sequence: TGTGCCAGCAGCGCAACCGGGACAGTCGATTCACCCCTCCACTTT.

The chain links TRBV28 to TRBJ2-1; D perhaps matches TRBD1 (6 bases). V lost 8 bases and J lost 9, with 23 bases in between. CDR3 length: 15 amino acids. Germline V CDR1 and CDR2: MDHEN, SYDVKM. The CDR3 region is CASSSFRQGFTEQFF. The CDR3 nucleotides are TGTGCCAGCTCCTCCTTCCGGCAGGGGTTTACTGAGCAGTTCTTC.

The chain uses TRBV24-1 and TRBJ1-1; D remains ambiguous. V shed 0 bases and J shed 2 bases, with 3 bases lying between them. The CDR3 totals 13 residues. Germline lookup yields CDR1 KGHDR and CDR2 SFDVKD. This CDR3 reads CATSDLSNTEAFF. The CDR3 DNA reads TGTGCCACCAGTGATTTGTCTAACACTGAAGCTTTCTTT.

The chain combines TRBV20-1 with TRBJ2-7; a possible D gene is TRBD2 (5 bases). The CDR3 has 14 residues. Trimming took 3 bases from V and 6 from J, leaving 18 bases between them. In germline, CDR1 is DFQATT, CDR2 SNEGSKA (reference sequence). As DNA, the CDR3 is TGCAGTGCTAGTCATCGGGGATTTATGGTCGAGCAGTACTTC. Translated: CSASHRGFMVEQYF.